This TCR beta chain was documented in a study of blood T cell repertoires in COVID-19. The overall study: Collection of acute and convalescent COVID-19 samples took place in the United States, Italy and Spain. T cells, B-cell-depleted T cells, or PBMCs provided the cDNA or gDNA that served as material.

As processed by the authors: Reference gene primer amplification gave nucleated cell count estimates. TCRdb's copy holds only in-frame clones and misses some; the assay was immunoSEQ multiplex PCR. The D gene and trimming were derived from the DNA, and the V and J assignments and clone size from that table. The sample holds around 80,000 clones, 83% seen once. The germline CDR1 and CDR2 sequences are MNHEY and SMNVEV (reference sequence). The CDR3 runs to 17 residues. With 6 bases clipped from V and 0 bases from J, the junction kept 5 bases outside the gene matches. The sequencing sample was made of peripheral blood. The chain carries TRBV27 and TRBJ2-1; 13 bases fit TRBD2. This clonotype originated in a woman older than 75 with acute or convalescent COVID-19. CDR3 in amino acids: CASRTTSGRASYNEQFF. The DNA for the CDR3 is TGTGCCAGCAGAACCACTAGCGGGAGGGCCTCCTACAATGAGCAGTTCTTC.